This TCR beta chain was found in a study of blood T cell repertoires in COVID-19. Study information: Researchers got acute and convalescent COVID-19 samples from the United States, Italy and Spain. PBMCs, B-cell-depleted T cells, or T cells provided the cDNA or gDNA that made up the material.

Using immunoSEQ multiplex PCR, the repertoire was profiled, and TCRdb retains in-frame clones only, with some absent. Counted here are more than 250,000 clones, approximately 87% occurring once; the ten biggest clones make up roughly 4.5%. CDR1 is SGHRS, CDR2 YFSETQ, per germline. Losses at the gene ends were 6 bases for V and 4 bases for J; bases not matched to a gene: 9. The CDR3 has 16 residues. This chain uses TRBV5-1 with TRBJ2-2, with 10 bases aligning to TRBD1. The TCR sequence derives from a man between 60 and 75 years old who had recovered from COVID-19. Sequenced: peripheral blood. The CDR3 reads CASNSQTGGSTGELFF. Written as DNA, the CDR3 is TGCGCCAGCAATAGTCAGACAGGGGGCTCCACCGGGGAGCTGTTTTTT.